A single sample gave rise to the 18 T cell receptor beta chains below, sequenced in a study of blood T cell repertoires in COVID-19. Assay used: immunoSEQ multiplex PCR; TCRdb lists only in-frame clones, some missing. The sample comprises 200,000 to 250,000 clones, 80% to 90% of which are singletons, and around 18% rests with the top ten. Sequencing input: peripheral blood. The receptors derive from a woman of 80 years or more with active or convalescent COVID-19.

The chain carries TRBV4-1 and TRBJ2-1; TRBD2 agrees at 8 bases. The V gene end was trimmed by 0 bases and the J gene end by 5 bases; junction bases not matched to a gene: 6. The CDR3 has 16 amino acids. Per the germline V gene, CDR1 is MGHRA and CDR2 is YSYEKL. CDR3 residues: CASSQDPGGPNNEQFF. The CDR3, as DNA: TGCGCCAGCAGCCAAGATCCGGGAGGGCCGAACAATGAGCAGTTCTTC.

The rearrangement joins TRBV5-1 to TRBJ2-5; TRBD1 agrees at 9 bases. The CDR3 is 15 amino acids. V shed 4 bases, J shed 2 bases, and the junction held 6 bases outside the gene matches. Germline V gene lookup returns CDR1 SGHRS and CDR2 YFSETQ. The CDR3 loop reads CASSQSGTGQETQYF. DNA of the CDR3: TGCGCCAGCAGCCAATCCGGGACAGGGCAAGAGACCCAGTACTTC.

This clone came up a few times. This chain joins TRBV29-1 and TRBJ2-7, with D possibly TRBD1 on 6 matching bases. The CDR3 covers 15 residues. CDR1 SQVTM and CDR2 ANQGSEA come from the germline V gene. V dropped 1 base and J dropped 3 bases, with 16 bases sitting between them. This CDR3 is CSVEVLQGRDYEQYF. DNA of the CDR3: TGCAGCGTTGAAGTCTTACAGGGCCGGGACTACGAGCAGTACTTC.

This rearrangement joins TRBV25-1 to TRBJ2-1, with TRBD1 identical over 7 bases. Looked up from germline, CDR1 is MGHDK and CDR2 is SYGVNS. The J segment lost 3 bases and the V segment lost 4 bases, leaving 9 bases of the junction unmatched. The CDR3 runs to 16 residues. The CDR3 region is CASSANTGDHYNEQFF. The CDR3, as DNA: TGTGCCAGCAGTGCCAACACAGGGGATCACTACAATGAGCAGTTCTTC.

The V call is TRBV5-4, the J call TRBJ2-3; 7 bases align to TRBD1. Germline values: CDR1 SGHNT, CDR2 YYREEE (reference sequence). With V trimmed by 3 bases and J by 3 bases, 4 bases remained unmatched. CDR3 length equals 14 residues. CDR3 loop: CASSSSQGTDTQYF. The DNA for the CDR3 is TGTGCCAGCAGCTCGTCACAGGGGACAGATACGCAGTATTTT.

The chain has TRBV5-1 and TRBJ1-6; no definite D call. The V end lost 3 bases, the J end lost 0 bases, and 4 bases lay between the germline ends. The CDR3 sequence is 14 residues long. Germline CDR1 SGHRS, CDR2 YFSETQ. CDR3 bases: TGCGCCAGCAGCTCGAGCTCCTATAATTCACCCCTCCACTTT. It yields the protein CASSSSSYNSPLHF.

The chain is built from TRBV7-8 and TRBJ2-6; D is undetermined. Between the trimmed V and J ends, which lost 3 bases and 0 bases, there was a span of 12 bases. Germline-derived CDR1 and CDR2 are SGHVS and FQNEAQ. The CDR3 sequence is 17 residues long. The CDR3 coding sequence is TGTGCCAGCAGCTTGCTAGAAGGAGACTCTGGGGCCAACGTCCTGACTTTC. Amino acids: CASSLLEGDSGANVLTF.

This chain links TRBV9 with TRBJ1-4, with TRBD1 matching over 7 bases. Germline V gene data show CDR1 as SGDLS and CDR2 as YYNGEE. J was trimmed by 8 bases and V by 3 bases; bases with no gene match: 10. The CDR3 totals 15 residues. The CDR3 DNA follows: TGTGCCAGCAGCGCCGGACAGGTCCCGGGCGAAAAACTGTTTTTT. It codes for CASSAGQVPGEKLFF.

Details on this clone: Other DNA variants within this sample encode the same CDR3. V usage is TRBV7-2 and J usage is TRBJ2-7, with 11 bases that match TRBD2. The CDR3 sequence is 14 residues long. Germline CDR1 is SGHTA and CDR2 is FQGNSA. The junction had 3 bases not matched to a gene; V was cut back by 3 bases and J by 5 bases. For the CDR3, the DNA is TGTGCCAGCAGCTTTACTAGCGGGGGTAACGAGCAGTACTTC. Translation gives CASSFTSGGNEQYF.

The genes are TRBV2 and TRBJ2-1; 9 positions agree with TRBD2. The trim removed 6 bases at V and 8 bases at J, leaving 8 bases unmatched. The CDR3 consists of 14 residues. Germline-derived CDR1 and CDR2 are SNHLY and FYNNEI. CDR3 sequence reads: CASSPSGKVYEQFF. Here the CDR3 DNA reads TGTGCCAGCAGCCCTAGCGGGAAAGTCTATGAGCAGTTCTTC.

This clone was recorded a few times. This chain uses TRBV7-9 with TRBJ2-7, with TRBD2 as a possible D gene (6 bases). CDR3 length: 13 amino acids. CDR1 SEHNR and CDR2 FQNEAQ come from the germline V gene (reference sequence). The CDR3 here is CASSLSGSGRLSV. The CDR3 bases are TGTGCCAGCAGCTTATCGGGTAGCGGCAGGCTATCAGTC.

DNA of the CDR3: TGTGCCAGCAGCCAAGATCTGAGTACTAACTATGGCTACACCTTC. This encodes CASSQDLSTNYGYTF. The genes are TRBV4-2 and TRBJ1-2; D is ambiguous. Germline CDR1 is LGHNA and CDR2 is YNFKEQ. The V gene lost 0 bases and the J gene lost 0 bases, with 8 bases spanning the gap. The CDR3 runs to 15 residues.

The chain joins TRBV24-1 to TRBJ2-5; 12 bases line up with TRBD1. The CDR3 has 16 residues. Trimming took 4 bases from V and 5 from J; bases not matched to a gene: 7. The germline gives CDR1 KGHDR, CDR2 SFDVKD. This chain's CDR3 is CATSDPGDRGRETQYF. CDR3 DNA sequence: TGTGCCACCAGTGACCCGGGGGACAGGGGGCGGGAGACCCAGTACTTC.

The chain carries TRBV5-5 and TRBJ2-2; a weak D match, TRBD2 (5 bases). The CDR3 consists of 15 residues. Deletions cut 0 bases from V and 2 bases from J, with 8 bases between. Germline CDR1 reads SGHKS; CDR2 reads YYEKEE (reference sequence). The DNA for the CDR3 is TGTGCCAGCAGCTTGGAAGGGAGAAACACCGGGGAGCTGTTTTTT. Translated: CASSLEGRNTGELFF.

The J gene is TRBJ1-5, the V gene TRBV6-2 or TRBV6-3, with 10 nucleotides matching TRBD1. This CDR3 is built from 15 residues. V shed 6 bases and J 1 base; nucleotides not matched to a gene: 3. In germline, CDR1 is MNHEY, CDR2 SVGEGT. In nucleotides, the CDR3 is TGTGCCAGCAGCACGGGACAGGGGAGCAATCAGCCCCAGCATTTT. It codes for CASSTGQGSNQPQHF.

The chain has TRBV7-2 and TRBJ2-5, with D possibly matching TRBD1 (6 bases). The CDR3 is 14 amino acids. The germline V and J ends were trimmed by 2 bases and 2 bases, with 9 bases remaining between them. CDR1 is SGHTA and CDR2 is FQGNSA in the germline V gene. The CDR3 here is CASSLTGWQETQYF. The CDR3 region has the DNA TGTGCCAGCAGCTTAACAGGGTGGCAAGAGACCCAGTACTTC.

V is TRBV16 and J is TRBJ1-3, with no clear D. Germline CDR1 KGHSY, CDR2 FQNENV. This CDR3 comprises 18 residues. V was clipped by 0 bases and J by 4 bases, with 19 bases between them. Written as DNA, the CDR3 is TGTGCCAGCAGCCAATCGGCGAGCAGACTGCTGTCCGGAAACACCATATATTTT. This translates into CASSQSASRLLSGNTIYF.

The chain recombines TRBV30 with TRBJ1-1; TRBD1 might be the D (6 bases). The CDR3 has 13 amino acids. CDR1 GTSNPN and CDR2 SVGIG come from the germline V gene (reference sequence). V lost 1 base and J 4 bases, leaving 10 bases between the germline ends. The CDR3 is CAWSGRGTTEAFF. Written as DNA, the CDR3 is TGTGCCTGGAGTGGCAGGGGTACCACTGAAGCTTTCTTT.